The rows below give T cell receptor beta chains drawn from one sample of a study of T cell responses to AZD1222 COVID-19 vaccine. Here immunoSEQ multiplex PCR was the method, and the copy in TCRdb shows in-frame clones only, minus some. The sample has roughly 100,000 clones, about 87% seen once; the top ten hold around 9.4%. Source: peripheral blood, taken on day 0 of AZD1222 vaccination. These receptors originate from an adult in good health. Both conserved end residues are part of each CDR3. D genes are given only for firm matches. Clone size is shown for a subset of rows, as once, few, many or a class of expanded clone.

clone size | J gene | V gene | D gene | CDR3 protein | CDR3 DNA
. | TRBJ2-5 | TRBV7-2 | TRBD2 | CATSTEGGRKETQYF | TGTGCCACCTCCACGGAGGGAGGGCGGAAAGAGACCCAGTACTTC
. | TRBJ2-2 | TRBV19 | TRBD2 | CASSIVGLAGGHGELFF | TGTGCCAGTAGTATAGTCGGACTAGCGGGAGGCCACGGGGAGCTGTTTTTT
few | TRBJ1-1 | TRBV7-3 | . | CASSWDGGNTEAFF | TGTGCCAGCAGCTGGGACGGCGGGAACACTGAAGCTTTCTTT
once | TRBJ1-1 | TRBV28 | TRBD1 | CASQPHRGANTEAFF | TGTGCCAGCCAACCCCACAGGGGCGCAAACACTGAAGCTTTCTTT
. | TRBJ2-7 | TRBV28 | . | CASRAPGTYEQYF | TGTGCCAGCAGAGCTCCGGGAACTTACGAGCAGTACTTC
. | TRBJ1-2 | TRBV6-2/TRBV6-3 | TRBD1 | CASSYDRQGAANYGYTF | TGTGCCAGCAGTTACGATCGACAGGGTGCGGCTAACTATGGCTACACCTTC
. | TRBJ2-1 | TRBV5-4 | . | CASSHKLSYNEQFF | TGTGCCAGCAGCCATAAATTGTCGTACAATGAGCAGTTCTTC
. | TRBJ1-1 | TRBV6-2/TRBV6-3 | . | CASRPNRVKVEAFF | TGTGCCAGCCGCCCAAACAGGGTTAAGGTTGAAGCTTTCTTT
. | TRBJ2-3 | TRBV6-2/TRBV6-3 | . | CASSGLARTDTQYF | TGTGCCAGCAGTGGGTTAGCGCGCACAGATACGCAGTATTTT
. | TRBJ1-4 | TRBV7-8 | TRBD1 | CASSHRDRGSEKLFF | TGTGCCAGCAGCCACCGGGACAGGGGAAGCGAAAAACTGTTTTTT
. | TRBJ1-2 | TRBV12-3/TRBV12-4 | . | CASSLNREGYTF | TGTGCCAGCAGTTTAAACAGGGAGGGCTACACCTTC
. | TRBJ2-1 | TRBV21-1 | . | CASSRGGSGRGWEQFF | TGTGCCAGCAGCAGGGGGGGCAGCGGGAGAGGCTGGGAGCAGTTCTTC
. | TRBJ1-2 | TRBV7-8 | . | CASSPSRSAPYGYTF | TGTGCCAGCAGCCCTAGCCGTTCGGCGCCGTATGGCTACACCTTC
. | TRBJ1-3 | TRBV3-1/TRBV3-2 | . | CASSHYSTGRSGNTIYF | TGTGCCAGCAGCCATTACTCGACAGGACGGTCTGGAAACACCATATATTTT
. | TRBJ1-4 | TRBV14 | . | CASSQDRGIRLFF | TGTGCCAGCAGCCAAGATCGGGGGATTCGACTGTTTTTT
. | TRBJ1-5 | TRBV6-6 | . | CASGGNQPQHF | TGTGCCAGCGGCGGGAATCAGCCCCAGCATTTT
. | TRBJ2-2 | TRBV9 | TRBD1 | CASSIRQGASTGELFF | TGTGCCAGCAGCATCCGACAGGGGGCGTCCACCGGGGAGCTGTTTTTT
. | TRBJ2-1 | TRBV7-2 | TRBD2 | CASSLGLANEQFF | TGTGCCAGCAGCTTAGGACTAGCTAATGAGCAGTTCTTC
. | TRBJ2-7 | TRBV6-5 | . | CASSLSGTQNEQYF | TGTGCCAGCAGCCTATCCGGGACGCAGAATGAGCAGTACTTC
. | TRBJ1-1 | TRBV4-3 | . | CASTYQGMGTEAFF | TGCGCCAGCACCTACCAGGGGATGGGCACTGAAGCTTTCTTT
. | TRBJ2-5 | TRBV7-8 | . | CASSLGVGRETQYF | TGTGCCAGCAGCTTAGGGGTGGGGAGGGAGACCCAGTACTTC
. | TRBJ2-5 | TRBV27 | . | CASSLLGPRETQYF | TGTGCCAGCAGTTTATTGGGCCCACGGGAGACCCAGTACTTC
. | TRBJ1-2 | TRBV14 | . | CASSPRGARRDYTF | TGTGCCAGCAGCCCCCGCGGGGCCCGAAGAGACTACACCTTC
few | TRBJ2-7 | TRBV25-1 | . | CASSAKVPGHSYEQYF | TGTGCCAGCAGTGCAAAAGTCCCGGGACACTCCTACGAGCAGTACTTC
. | TRBJ2-5 | TRBV6-1 | TRBD1 | CASSLRDRAPQQYF | TGTGCCAGCAGCCTCCGGGACAGGGCCCCCCAGCAGTACTTC
. | TRBJ2-3 | TRBV5-5 | . | CASSSTEGRVTTDTQYF | TGTGCCAGCAGCTCCACCGAGGGCCGAGTTACCACAGATACGCAGTATTTT
few | TRBJ2-1 | TRBV6-5 | . | CASLNHGQQFF | TGTGCCAGCTTGAACCATGGGCAACAGTTCTTC